What follows are 30 T cell receptor beta chains derived from one specimen sequenced in a study of cytomegalovirus exposure and HLA in healthy donors. Use of 60 Vbeta and 13 Jbeta primers characterized the PCR. Here immunoSEQ multiplex PCR was the method, and the copy in TCRdb shows in-frame clones only, minus some. The sample holds 150,000 to 200,000 clones, roughly 85% seen once. Material for sequencing was PBMCs. These receptors all come from a woman in her forties or fifties in good health and CMV-seronegative.

V usage is TRBV7-2 and J usage is TRBJ2-5; D is unresolved. Germline values: CDR1 SGHTA, CDR2 FQGNSA. Between the trimmed V and J ends, which lost 5 bases and 4 bases, there was a span of 11 bases. The CDR3 consists of 13 residues. In nucleotides, the CDR3 is TGTGCCAGCAGCCCCCAGTATTTAGAGACCCAGTACTTC. Its protein is CASSPQYLETQYF. The full variable domain, its missing parts supplied by reference TRBV7-2 and TRBJ2-5, is GAGVSQSPSNKVTEKGKDVELRCDPISGHTALYWYRQSLGQGLEFLIYFQGNSAPDKSGLPSDRFSAERTGGSVSTLTIQRTQQEDSAVYLCASSPQYLETQYFGPGTRLLVL.

The chain is built from TRBV30 and TRBJ2-7, with a possible D match to TRBD1 (6 bases). V was pared by 2 bases and J by 0 bases, with 20 bases between. This CDR3 comprises 17 residues. Germline V gives CDR1 GTSNPN, CDR2 SVGIG (reference sequence). For the CDR3, the DNA is TGTGCCTGGAGTACCCGCCGGTCAGGGGCAAGCTCCTACGAGCAGTACTTC. It translates to CAWSTRRSGASSYEQYF.

The chain links TRBV28 to TRBJ1-4, with 7 nucleotides matching TRBD1. V shed 8 bases and J 3 bases; nucleotides not matched to a gene: 12. This CDR3 is built from 16 residues. Germline V gene sequence: CDR1 MDHEN, CDR2 SYDVKM. The CDR3 region is CASGNPAGTANEKLFF. The CDR3 DNA reads TGTGCCAGCGGAAACCCTGCCGGGACAGCTAATGAAAAACTGTTTTTT.

The chain carries TRBV18 and TRBJ1-5, with D possibly TRBD1 on 6 matching bases. The germline V gene has CDR1 KGHSH and CDR2 LQKENI. V gave up 6 bases and J gave up 6 bases, with 15 bases separating them. The CDR3 covers 14 residues. This chain's CDR3 is CASSPDRSAQPQHF. The CDR3 DNA reads as TGTGCCAGCTCCCCTGACAGGTCTGCTCAGCCCCAGCATTTT.

This clone was found a few times. CDR3 sequence reads: CATSRGGDFDYGYTF. In DNA form, the CDR3 reads TGTGCCACCAGCAGAGGGGGCGACTTTGACTATGGCTACACCTTC. The chain has TRBV15 and TRBJ1-2; perhaps TRBD1 as D (5 bases). Germline values: CDR1 LNHNV, CDR2 YYDKDF (reference sequence). Trimming stripped 1 base from V and 3 bases from J, with 12 bases between. The CDR3 is made up of 15 amino acids. Together with reference TRBV15 and TRBJ1-2, the CDR3 gives the full variable domain: DAMVIQNPRYQVTQFGKPVTLSCSQTLNHNVMYWYQQKSSQAPKLLFHYYDKDFNNEADTPDNFQSRRPNTSFCFLDIRSPGLGDTAMYLCATSRGGDFDYGYTFGSGTRLTVV.

The V gene is TRBV11-2, the J gene TRBJ1-1, with a weak D call TRBD1 (6 bases). Trimming took 5 bases from V and 11 from J, leaving 24 bases between them. The CDR3 is made up of 15 amino acids. Germline values: CDR1 SGHAT, CDR2 FQNNGV. Here the CDR3 reads CASSHVTGRSPGAFF. DNA for the CDR3: TGTGCCAGCAGCCATGTCACAGGGCGATCACCCGGGGCTTTCTTT.

The rearrangement uses TRBV28 and TRBJ1-1; 7 nucleotides agree with TRBD1. J was trimmed by 5 bases and V by 7 bases; bases with no gene match: 7. The length of the CDR3 is 13 residues. Germline V gives CDR1 MDHEN, CDR2 SYDVKM. CDR3 coding DNA: TGTGCCAGCACAGGGGGGAGCAAGACTGAAGCTTTCTTT. It codes for CASTGGSKTEAFF.

This clone was recorded once. The chain joins TRBV4-2 to TRBJ1-2; 9 bases are a match to TRBD1. The CDR3 has 13 amino acids. Germline values: CDR1 LGHNA, CDR2 YNFKEQ. The J segment lost 6 bases and the V segment lost 4 bases, leaving 3 bases of the junction unmatched. CDR3 coding DNA: TGTGCCAGCAGCCTTGACAGGGGGAATGGCTACACCTTC. Amino acid sequence: CASSLDRGNGYTF.

This rearrangement joins TRBV28 to TRBJ1-6; 8 bases agree with TRBD1. The CDR3 is 14 amino acids. V shed 5 bases, J shed 7 bases, and the junction held 4 bases outside the gene matches. CDR1 MDHEN and CDR2 SYDVKM come from the germline V gene. CDR3 bases: TGTGCCAGCAGTGCCGGGACAGGAAATTCACCCCTCCACTTT. Translating gives CASSAGTGNSPLHF.

This rearrangement joins TRBV5-1 to TRBJ2-2, with 10 bases identical to TRBD1. V lost 0 bases to trimming and J lost 6 bases; unmatched junction nucleotides: 14. This CDR3 region has 19 residues. Germline CDR1 SGHRS, CDR2 YFSETQ. The CDR3 sequence is CASSLAGTGVGYRSGELFF. CDR3 in DNA: TGCGCCAGCAGCTTGGCCGGGACAGGGGTAGGATATCGCTCCGGGGAGCTGTTTTTT.

The rearrangement links TRBV6-5 to TRBJ1-5; 9 bases are shared with TRBD1. CDR3 length: 15 residues. The V gene end was trimmed by 0 bases and the J gene end by 7 bases; junction bases not matched to a gene: 4. Germline CDR1 and CDR2: MNHEY and SVGAGI. Here the CDR3 DNA reads TGTGCCAGCAGTTACTCCAGGACAGGGGAACAGCCCCAGCATTTT. It translates to CASSYSRTGEQPQHF.

The chain links TRBV5-8 to TRBJ2-5, with TRBD1 matching over 8 bases. Unmatched junction bases numbered 13, after V lost 4 bases and J lost 5 bases. Germline loops: CDR1 SGHTS, CDR2 YDEGEE. The CDR3 contains 16 residues. CDR3 residues: CASSLRTGSFGETQYF. In DNA, the CDR3 is TGTGCCAGCAGCCTGAGGACAGGGAGCTTCGGGGAGACCCAGTACTTC.

CDR3 DNA sequence: TGTGCCTGGAGTGCAACTCCTACTAGCGAGCAGTACTTC. This encodes CAWSATPTSEQYF. The chain is built from TRBV30 and TRBJ2-7, with D tentatively TRBD2 (5 bases). Trimming shortened V by 1 base and J by 6 bases, and 13 bases separated the two germline ends. This CDR3 spans 13 amino acids. Germline V gene lookup returns CDR1 GTSNPN and CDR2 SVGIG (reference sequence).

The chain uses TRBV10-1 and TRBJ2-2; D remains ambiguous. The CDR3 length is 16 residues. V was clipped by 8 bases and J by 0 bases, with 16 bases between them. The germline CDR1 and CDR2 sequences are WNHNN and SYGVQD (reference sequence). Here the CDR3 DNA reads TGCGCCAGCCCCGTTTCCCAGAAACCGAACACCGGGGAGCTGTTTTTT. Translation gives CASPVSQKPNTGELFF.

The gene calls are TRBV6-4 and TRBJ2-1, with 7 bases identical to TRBD2. The CDR3 spans 14 residues. The germline V gene has CDR1 MRHNA and CDR2 SNTAGT. Trimming took 3 bases from V and 7 from J; bases not matched to a gene: 6. CDR3 nucleotide sequence: TGTGCCAGCAGTGAAGGCTATAGCGGGAATGAGCAGTTCTTC. Translating gives CASSEGYSGNEQFF.

This chain joins TRBV7-9 and TRBJ2-5; 8 bases are shared with TRBD2. The J call may be incorrect, as the DNA end agrees better with TRBJ2-7. This CDR3 spans 15 amino acids. Germline CDR1 is SEHNR and CDR2 is FQNEAQ (reference sequence). The CDR3 here is CASSTPTSGSYEQYF. The CDR3 DNA follows: TGTGCCAGCAGCACTCCAACTAGCGGCTCCTACGAGCAGTACTTC.

The genes are TRBV27 and TRBJ1-5, with 7 bases lining up with TRBD1. The CDR3 runs to 16 residues. With 0 bases clipped from V and 5 bases from J, the junction kept 7 bases outside the gene matches. Germline assignment: CDR1 MNHEY and CDR2 SMNVEV (reference sequence). The CDR3 bases are TGTGCCAGCAGTTTATCCCCAGGAGGGGGCGATCAGCCCCAGCATTTT. Protein product: CASSLSPGGGDQPQHF.

The chain carries TRBV11-2 and TRBJ1-5; no clear D. This CDR3 comprises 15 residues. V was pared by 2 bases and J by 2 bases, with 10 bases between. Germline CDR1 is SGHAT and CDR2 is FQNNGV. The CDR3 is CASSLNSRGNQPQHF. The CDR3, as DNA: TGTGCCAGCAGCTTAAATTCGCGGGGCAATCAGCCCCAGCATTTT.

V usage is TRBV18 and J usage is TRBJ2-2; D is possibly TRBD1 (5 bases). V lost 1 base and J 5 bases, leaving 8 bases between the germline ends. CDR1 and CDR2 from the germline V gene are KGHSH and LQKENI. The CDR3 sequence is 14 residues long. CDR3 sequence (DNA): TGTGCCAGCTCACCACGCAGGGAAACCGGGGAGCTGTTTTTT. This codes for CASSPRRETGELFF.

This chain uses TRBV4-1 with TRBJ2-4; 11 bases align to TRBD2. Germline loops: CDR1 MGHRA, CDR2 YSYEKL. CDR3 length equals 19 residues. After removal of 0 bases from V and 5 bases from J, the junction contained 12 bases not matched to a gene. The CDR3 here is CASSQEGRLAGWNENIQYF. CDR3 bases: TGCGCCAGCAGCCAAGAGGGAAGACTAGCGGGGTGGAATGAAAACATTCAGTACTTC.

V and J are TRBV11-2 and TRBJ2-7, with a tentative D call TRBD2 (6 bases). The CDR3 loop spans 14 amino acids. In germline, CDR1 is SGHAT, CDR2 FQNNGV. Trimming left V 5 bases short and J 3 bases short, with 14 bases between. For the CDR3, the DNA is TGTGCCAGCAGCCCCGAGCGGGTGAACTACGAGCAGTACTTC. Protein sequence: CASSPERVNYEQYF. The variable domain in full, with the rest retrieved from reference TRBV11-2 and TRBJ2-7, is EAGVAQSPRYKIIEKRQSVAFWCNPISGHATLYWYQQILGQGPKLLIQFQNNGVVDDSQLPKDRFSAERLKGVDSTLKIQPAKLEDSAVYLCASSPERVNYEQYFGPGTRLTVT.

This chain joins TRBV6-6 and TRBJ2-7, with D perhaps matching TRBD1 (6 bases). This CDR3 has 14 residues. Trimming removed 5 bases at V and 0 bases at J, with 11 bases between. Germline CDR1 is MNHNY and CDR2 is SVGAGI (reference sequence). CDR3 sequence reads: CASSRTAASYEQYF. The CDR3 DNA reads TGTGCCAGCAGTCGGACAGCCGCCTCCTACGAGCAGTACTTC.

The genes are TRBV5-1 and TRBJ1-2; D remains unclear. CDR1 is SGHRS, CDR2 YFSETQ, per germline. V was clipped by 6 bases and J by 0 bases, with 12 bases between them. The CDR3 is made up of 14 amino acids. The CDR3: CASMVSPANYGYTF. CDR3 bases: TGCGCCAGCATGGTCTCCCCGGCTAACTATGGCTACACCTTC. Looking up the rest from reference TRBV5-1 and TRBJ1-2 gives the full variable domain: KAGVTQTPRYLIKTRGQQVTLSCSPISGHRSVSWYQQTPGQGLQFLFEYFSETQRNKGNFPGRFSGRQFSNSRSEMNVSTLELGDSALYLCASMVSPANYGYTFGSGTRLTVV.

CDR3 sequence: CASSGAGSYEQYF. Here the CDR3 DNA reads TGTGCCAGCAGCGGGGCAGGGTCCTACGAGCAGTACTTC. The rearrangement uses TRBV7-6 and TRBJ2-7, with D maybe TRBD1 (5 bases). The CDR3 spans 13 residues. The V gene's germline CDR1 is SGHVS and CDR2 FNYEAQ. The V and J ends lost 5 bases and 1 base respectively, with 9 bases between them.

This chain connects TRBV15 to TRBJ2-1; 8 bases agree with TRBD2. V shed 0 bases and J 7 bases; nucleotides not matched to a gene: 5. Germline V gene lookup returns CDR1 LNHNV and CDR2 YYDKDF (reference sequence). The CDR3 spans 15 residues. CDR3 DNA: TGTGCCACCAGCAGAGAAAGCGGGAGATTGAATGAGCAGTTCTTC. Translated, it gives CATSRESGRLNEQFF.

J is TRBJ2-1 and V is TRBV11-2, with 7 bases fitting TRBD2. V gave up 3 bases and J gave up 7 bases; unmatched junction bases: 12. Germline assignment: CDR1 SGHAT and CDR2 FQNNGV. CDR3 length: 16 residues. The CDR3 region is CASSFTSAGLGNEQFF. CDR3 DNA: TGTGCCAGCAGCTTCACCTCAGCGGGACTGGGGAATGAGCAGTTCTTC.

The chain has TRBV7-8 and TRBJ2-6, with 7 bases matching TRBD1. Germline CDR1 is SGHVS and CDR2 is FQNEAQ. CDR3 length: 18 residues. Trimming at V came to 2 bases and at J to 3 bases, leaving 10 bases not matched to a gene. CDR3 coding DNA: TGTGCCAGCAGCTTACAATTGACAGGGAATATTGGGGCCAACGTCCTGACTTTC. It translates to CASSLQLTGNIGANVLTF.

The chain joins TRBV10-1 to TRBJ2-1; D possibly corresponds to TRBD1 (5 bases). The CDR3 has 13 residues. The germline V gene encodes CDR1 WNHNN and CDR2 SYGVQD (reference sequence). Deletions cut 9 bases from V and 3 bases from J, with 12 bases between. CDR3 nucleotide sequence: TGCGCCAGAACTAAGGGGTACTACAATGAGCAGTTCTTC. Translation: CARTKGYYNEQFF.

This clone turned up a few times. V and J are TRBV2 and TRBJ2-1, with 11 bases identical to TRBD2. V gave up 6 bases and J gave up 10 bases; unmatched junction bases: 11. CDR1 SNHLY and CDR2 FYNNEI come from the germline V gene. The CDR3 contains 15 residues. CDR3 bases: TGTGCCAGCAGCGAGAATACTAGCGGGAGACGCGAGCAGTTCTTC. This codes for CASSENTSGRREQFF.

The rearrangement joins TRBV7-2 to TRBJ1-1; no clear D gene. There are 13 residues in the CDR3. Trimming stripped 2 bases from V and 1 base from J, with 5 bases between. The germline gives CDR1 SGHTA, CDR2 FQGNSA. The CDR3 DNA follows: TGTGCCAGCAGCTTAACGGGGAACACTGAAGCTTTCTTT. Its protein product is CASSLTGNTEAFF.